The 18 T cell receptor beta chains given below trace back to one sample, sequenced in a study of breast tumors, draining lymph nodes, adjacent tissues. Axillary draining lymph nodes of breast cancer patients supplied the node samples. One entry per CDR3 protein results from TCRdb running MiXCR on the multiplex PCR reads. The sample has over 70,000 distinct CDR3 sequences, approximately 29% seen once. Specimen: axillary lymph node tissue. The receptors here all came from a female donor with breast cancer. Some clones in this sample may be carry-over from other donors' samples.

Ten or more counts support this clonotype. The J gene is TRBJ2-7, the V gene TRBV11-2; the D gene is possibly TRBD1 (6 bases). Germline V gene sequence: CDR1 SGHAT, CDR2 FQNNGV. The CDR3 has 15 amino acids. Trimming pared 5 bases from V and 3 bases from J, leaving 17 bases between. The CDR3 DNA reads as TGTGCCAGCAGCAACCACCCCAGGGGCGGCTACGAGCAGTACTTC. Its translation: CASSNHPRGGYEQYF.

As for this clonotype: An end of the junction differs from the germline gene, which may be a read error. The chain employs TRBV7-9 and TRBJ2-1, with D hard to call. The germline CDR1 and CDR2 sequences are SEHNR and FQNEAQ (reference sequence). This CDR3 is 15 amino acids long. CDR3 nucleotide sequence: TGTGCCGGCAGCTTAAGGCGGTCGGCATACAATGAGCAGCTCTTC. Translation: CAGSLRRSAYNEQLF.

This clonotype was recorded many times. The chain employs TRBV5-4 and TRBJ2-7, with D hard to call. V shed 2 bases and J shed 5 bases, with 11 bases lying between them. The V gene's germline CDR1 is SGHNT and CDR2 YYREEE (reference sequence). This CDR3 spans 13 amino acids. CDR3 sequence: CASSFPPSDEQYF. The DNA for the CDR3 is TGTGCCAGCAGCTTCCCCCCCTCTGACGAGCAGTACTTC.

In its sample, this clonotype was seen many times. This could be a read error, since a much larger clone is one nucleotide away. This chain links TRBV9 with TRBJ2-7; maybe TRBD2 (6 bases). CDR3 length equals 14 residues. Germline V gene sequence: CDR1 SGDLS, CDR2 YYNGEE. The CDR3 loop reads CASSAGDGPYEQSF. CDR3 nucleotide sequence: TGTGCCAGCAGCGCGGGGGACGGGCCCTACGAGCAGTCCTTC.

As to this clonotype: Relative to the germline gene, one junction end is altered; a read error may explain this. The chain links TRBV11-1 to TRBJ2-1, with D possibly called TRBD1 or TRBD2 (5 bases each). The germline gives CDR1 SGHAT, CDR2 FQDESV (reference sequence). The CDR3 is made up of 15 amino acids. The CDR3: CASGGGASSYNEQLF. DNA for the CDR3: TGTGCCAGTGGGGGTGGGGCAAGCTCCTATAATGAGCAGCTCTTC.

This clonotype was detected ten times or more. Written as DNA, the CDR3 is TGTGCCAGCAGCAGCCCCCCCGGTGAGGAGCAGTACTTC. Its protein is CASSSPPGEEQYF. This chain uses TRBV12-3 or TRBV12-4 with TRBJ2-7; D unresolved. The V end was cut by 6 bases, the J end by 7 bases, with 16 bases between. CDR3 size: 13 residues.

In its sample, this clonotype ranks as medium-sized. This sequence joins TRBV10-3 and TRBJ1-6; no clear D. Trimming took off 2 bases at V and 8 bases at J, with 10 bases between the two ends. Germline CDR1 reads ENHRY; CDR2 reads SYGVKD. The CDR3 consists of 14 residues. The CDR3 nucleotides are TGTGCCATCAGTGAGGCGGGTGCGGATTCACCCCTCCACTTT. Its protein is CAISEAGADSPLHF.

J is TRBJ2-5 and V is TRBV20-1; D not certain. CDR3 size: 13 residues. The germline V and J ends were trimmed by 0 bases and 5 bases, with 10 bases remaining between them. Germline values: CDR1 DFQATT, CDR2 SNEGSKA (reference sequence). This CDR3 reads CSARDPGRETQYF. The CDR3 region has the DNA TGCAGTGCTAGAGATCCTGGGCGGGAGACCCAGTACTTC.

In the case of this clonotype: This CDR3 is missing its conserved last phenylalanine or tryptophan, likely due to a read error. The chain has TRBV6-2 or TRBV6-3 and TRBJ2-1; TRBD1 matches 10 bases. The trim removed 5 bases at V and 9 bases at J, leaving 10 bases unmatched. Per the germline V gene, CDR1 is MNHEY and CDR2 is SVGEGT. CDR3 length: 15 residues. This chain's CDR3 is CASSHATGGLGEQFL. The CDR3 DNA sequence: TGTGCCAGCAGTCACGCGACAGGGGGCCTGGGTGAGCAGTTCCTC.

This clonotype showed up many times. The chain couples TRBV7-9 to TRBJ2-1; TRBD2 matches 7 bases. The trim removed 4 bases at V and 4 bases at J, leaving 7 bases unmatched. The CDR3 has 15 residues. CDR1 and CDR2 from the germline V gene are SEHNR and FQNEAQ (reference sequence). CDR3: CASSYTGTKYNEQFF. The CDR3, as DNA: TGTGCCAGCAGCTACACCGGGACTAAGTACAATGAGCAGTTCTTC.

This clonotype was detected many times. The gene calls are TRBV9 and TRBJ2-2; D is uncertain. V lost 5 bases to trimming and J lost 5 bases, with 10 bases between them. CDR1 SGDLS and CDR2 YYNGEE come from the germline V gene. The CDR3 extends over 13 amino acids. The CDR3 loop is CASRSFNTGELFF. The DNA for the CDR3 is TGTGCCAGCAGATCCTTTAATACCGGGGAGCTGTTTTTT. Full variable domain (missing parts from reference TRBV9 and TRBJ2-2): DSGVTQTPKHLITATGQRVTLRCSPRSGDLSVYWYQQSLDQGLQFLIQYYNGEERAKGNILERFSAQQFPDLHSELNLSSLELGDSALYFCASRSFNTGELFFGEGSRLTVL.

On this clonotype itself: The conserved final phenylalanine or tryptophan is absent from the CDR3, which likely points to a read error. The DNA is left out, because the CDR3 cannot be placed on it with certainty; the CDR3 is given as TCRdb lists it. The gene calls are TRBV10-2 and TRBJ1-3. The CDR3 numbers 21 amino acids, ends counted. Looked up from germline, CDR1 is WSHSY and CDR2 is SAAADI. The CDR3 sequence: CASSPTSGSYEQYFGPGTIYS.

The V gene is TRBV5-6, the J gene TRBJ2-7; D uncertain. The CDR3 is 14 residues long. Germline CDR1 and CDR2: SGHDT and YYEEEE. The V end was cut by 3 bases, the J end by 4 bases, with 14 bases between. Here the CDR3 DNA reads TGTGCCAGCAGCTCCCGGGCAGCCGGATACGAGCAGTACTTC. Amino acids: CASSSRAAGYEQYF.

This clonotype was seen a few times. At one end, the junction sequence differs from germline, possibly due to a read error. The chain is built from TRBV6-6 and TRBJ2-5; D perhaps matches TRBD2 (6 bases). The CDR3 is made up of 16 amino acids. CDR1 is MNHNY and CDR2 is SVGAGI in the germline V gene (reference sequence). In DNA, the CDR3 is TGTGCCAGCAGTCACTCATCGGGTGAGGGGAGGGAGACCCAGTACTTC. Its protein is CASSHSSGEGRETQYF.

Details on this clonotype: A single base separates this from a much larger clone, so it may be a read error. V usage is TRBV6-2 or TRBV6-3 and J usage is TRBJ2-3, with 7 bases matching TRBD1. The J segment lost 4 bases and the V segment lost 6 bases, leaving 10 bases of the junction unmatched. This CDR3 is built from 15 residues. From germline, CDR1 is MNHEY and CDR2 SVGEGT. In DNA, the CDR3 is TGTGCCAGCAGCCTCCGGGACAGATCCGCAGATACGCAGTATTTT. As protein: CASSLRDRSADTQYF.

The sample holds many counts of this clonotype. V gene TRBV6-1 combines with J gene TRBJ2-5; D is ambiguous. Germline CDR1 is MNHNS and CDR2 is SASEGT. Trimming shortened V by 0 bases and J by 5 bases, and 13 bases separated the two germline ends. The CDR3 consists of 15 residues. The CDR3 is CASSEATNRPETQYF. The CDR3, as DNA: TGTGCCAGCAGTGAAGCTACTAATCGCCCGGAGACCCAGTACTTC.

This clonotype was seen only a few times. This chain joins TRBV11-3 and TRBJ1-1; D unclear. The CDR3 contains 13 residues. Trimming removed 2 bases at V and 4 bases at J, with 8 bases between. Germline V gives CDR1 SGHNT, CDR2 YENEEA. CDR3 in amino acids: CASSLMQSTEAFF. The CDR3 DNA reads TGTGCCAGCAGCTTAATGCAGAGCACTGAAGCTTTCTTT.

Ten or more counts support this clonotype. This chain connects TRBV20-1 to TRBJ1-1; D unclear. In germline, CDR1 is DFQATT, CDR2 SNEGSKA (reference sequence). V lost 8 bases and J lost 1, with 14 bases in between. The CDR3 length is 13 residues. CDR3 sequence: CSITYTENTEAFF. CDR3 bases: TGCAGTATTACTTATACTGAGAACACTGAAGCTTTCTTT.